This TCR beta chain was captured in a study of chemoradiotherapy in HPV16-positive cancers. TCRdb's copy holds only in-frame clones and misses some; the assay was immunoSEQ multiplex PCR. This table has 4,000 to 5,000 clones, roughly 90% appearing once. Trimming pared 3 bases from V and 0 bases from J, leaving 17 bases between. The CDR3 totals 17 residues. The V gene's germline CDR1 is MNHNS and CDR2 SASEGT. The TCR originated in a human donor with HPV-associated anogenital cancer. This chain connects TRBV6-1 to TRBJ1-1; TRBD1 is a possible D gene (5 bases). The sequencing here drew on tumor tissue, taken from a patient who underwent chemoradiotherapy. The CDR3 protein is CASSDQGGSWMNTEAFF. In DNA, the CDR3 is TGTGCCAGCAGTGATCAGGGTGGGAGCTGGATGAACACTGAAGCTTTCTTT.